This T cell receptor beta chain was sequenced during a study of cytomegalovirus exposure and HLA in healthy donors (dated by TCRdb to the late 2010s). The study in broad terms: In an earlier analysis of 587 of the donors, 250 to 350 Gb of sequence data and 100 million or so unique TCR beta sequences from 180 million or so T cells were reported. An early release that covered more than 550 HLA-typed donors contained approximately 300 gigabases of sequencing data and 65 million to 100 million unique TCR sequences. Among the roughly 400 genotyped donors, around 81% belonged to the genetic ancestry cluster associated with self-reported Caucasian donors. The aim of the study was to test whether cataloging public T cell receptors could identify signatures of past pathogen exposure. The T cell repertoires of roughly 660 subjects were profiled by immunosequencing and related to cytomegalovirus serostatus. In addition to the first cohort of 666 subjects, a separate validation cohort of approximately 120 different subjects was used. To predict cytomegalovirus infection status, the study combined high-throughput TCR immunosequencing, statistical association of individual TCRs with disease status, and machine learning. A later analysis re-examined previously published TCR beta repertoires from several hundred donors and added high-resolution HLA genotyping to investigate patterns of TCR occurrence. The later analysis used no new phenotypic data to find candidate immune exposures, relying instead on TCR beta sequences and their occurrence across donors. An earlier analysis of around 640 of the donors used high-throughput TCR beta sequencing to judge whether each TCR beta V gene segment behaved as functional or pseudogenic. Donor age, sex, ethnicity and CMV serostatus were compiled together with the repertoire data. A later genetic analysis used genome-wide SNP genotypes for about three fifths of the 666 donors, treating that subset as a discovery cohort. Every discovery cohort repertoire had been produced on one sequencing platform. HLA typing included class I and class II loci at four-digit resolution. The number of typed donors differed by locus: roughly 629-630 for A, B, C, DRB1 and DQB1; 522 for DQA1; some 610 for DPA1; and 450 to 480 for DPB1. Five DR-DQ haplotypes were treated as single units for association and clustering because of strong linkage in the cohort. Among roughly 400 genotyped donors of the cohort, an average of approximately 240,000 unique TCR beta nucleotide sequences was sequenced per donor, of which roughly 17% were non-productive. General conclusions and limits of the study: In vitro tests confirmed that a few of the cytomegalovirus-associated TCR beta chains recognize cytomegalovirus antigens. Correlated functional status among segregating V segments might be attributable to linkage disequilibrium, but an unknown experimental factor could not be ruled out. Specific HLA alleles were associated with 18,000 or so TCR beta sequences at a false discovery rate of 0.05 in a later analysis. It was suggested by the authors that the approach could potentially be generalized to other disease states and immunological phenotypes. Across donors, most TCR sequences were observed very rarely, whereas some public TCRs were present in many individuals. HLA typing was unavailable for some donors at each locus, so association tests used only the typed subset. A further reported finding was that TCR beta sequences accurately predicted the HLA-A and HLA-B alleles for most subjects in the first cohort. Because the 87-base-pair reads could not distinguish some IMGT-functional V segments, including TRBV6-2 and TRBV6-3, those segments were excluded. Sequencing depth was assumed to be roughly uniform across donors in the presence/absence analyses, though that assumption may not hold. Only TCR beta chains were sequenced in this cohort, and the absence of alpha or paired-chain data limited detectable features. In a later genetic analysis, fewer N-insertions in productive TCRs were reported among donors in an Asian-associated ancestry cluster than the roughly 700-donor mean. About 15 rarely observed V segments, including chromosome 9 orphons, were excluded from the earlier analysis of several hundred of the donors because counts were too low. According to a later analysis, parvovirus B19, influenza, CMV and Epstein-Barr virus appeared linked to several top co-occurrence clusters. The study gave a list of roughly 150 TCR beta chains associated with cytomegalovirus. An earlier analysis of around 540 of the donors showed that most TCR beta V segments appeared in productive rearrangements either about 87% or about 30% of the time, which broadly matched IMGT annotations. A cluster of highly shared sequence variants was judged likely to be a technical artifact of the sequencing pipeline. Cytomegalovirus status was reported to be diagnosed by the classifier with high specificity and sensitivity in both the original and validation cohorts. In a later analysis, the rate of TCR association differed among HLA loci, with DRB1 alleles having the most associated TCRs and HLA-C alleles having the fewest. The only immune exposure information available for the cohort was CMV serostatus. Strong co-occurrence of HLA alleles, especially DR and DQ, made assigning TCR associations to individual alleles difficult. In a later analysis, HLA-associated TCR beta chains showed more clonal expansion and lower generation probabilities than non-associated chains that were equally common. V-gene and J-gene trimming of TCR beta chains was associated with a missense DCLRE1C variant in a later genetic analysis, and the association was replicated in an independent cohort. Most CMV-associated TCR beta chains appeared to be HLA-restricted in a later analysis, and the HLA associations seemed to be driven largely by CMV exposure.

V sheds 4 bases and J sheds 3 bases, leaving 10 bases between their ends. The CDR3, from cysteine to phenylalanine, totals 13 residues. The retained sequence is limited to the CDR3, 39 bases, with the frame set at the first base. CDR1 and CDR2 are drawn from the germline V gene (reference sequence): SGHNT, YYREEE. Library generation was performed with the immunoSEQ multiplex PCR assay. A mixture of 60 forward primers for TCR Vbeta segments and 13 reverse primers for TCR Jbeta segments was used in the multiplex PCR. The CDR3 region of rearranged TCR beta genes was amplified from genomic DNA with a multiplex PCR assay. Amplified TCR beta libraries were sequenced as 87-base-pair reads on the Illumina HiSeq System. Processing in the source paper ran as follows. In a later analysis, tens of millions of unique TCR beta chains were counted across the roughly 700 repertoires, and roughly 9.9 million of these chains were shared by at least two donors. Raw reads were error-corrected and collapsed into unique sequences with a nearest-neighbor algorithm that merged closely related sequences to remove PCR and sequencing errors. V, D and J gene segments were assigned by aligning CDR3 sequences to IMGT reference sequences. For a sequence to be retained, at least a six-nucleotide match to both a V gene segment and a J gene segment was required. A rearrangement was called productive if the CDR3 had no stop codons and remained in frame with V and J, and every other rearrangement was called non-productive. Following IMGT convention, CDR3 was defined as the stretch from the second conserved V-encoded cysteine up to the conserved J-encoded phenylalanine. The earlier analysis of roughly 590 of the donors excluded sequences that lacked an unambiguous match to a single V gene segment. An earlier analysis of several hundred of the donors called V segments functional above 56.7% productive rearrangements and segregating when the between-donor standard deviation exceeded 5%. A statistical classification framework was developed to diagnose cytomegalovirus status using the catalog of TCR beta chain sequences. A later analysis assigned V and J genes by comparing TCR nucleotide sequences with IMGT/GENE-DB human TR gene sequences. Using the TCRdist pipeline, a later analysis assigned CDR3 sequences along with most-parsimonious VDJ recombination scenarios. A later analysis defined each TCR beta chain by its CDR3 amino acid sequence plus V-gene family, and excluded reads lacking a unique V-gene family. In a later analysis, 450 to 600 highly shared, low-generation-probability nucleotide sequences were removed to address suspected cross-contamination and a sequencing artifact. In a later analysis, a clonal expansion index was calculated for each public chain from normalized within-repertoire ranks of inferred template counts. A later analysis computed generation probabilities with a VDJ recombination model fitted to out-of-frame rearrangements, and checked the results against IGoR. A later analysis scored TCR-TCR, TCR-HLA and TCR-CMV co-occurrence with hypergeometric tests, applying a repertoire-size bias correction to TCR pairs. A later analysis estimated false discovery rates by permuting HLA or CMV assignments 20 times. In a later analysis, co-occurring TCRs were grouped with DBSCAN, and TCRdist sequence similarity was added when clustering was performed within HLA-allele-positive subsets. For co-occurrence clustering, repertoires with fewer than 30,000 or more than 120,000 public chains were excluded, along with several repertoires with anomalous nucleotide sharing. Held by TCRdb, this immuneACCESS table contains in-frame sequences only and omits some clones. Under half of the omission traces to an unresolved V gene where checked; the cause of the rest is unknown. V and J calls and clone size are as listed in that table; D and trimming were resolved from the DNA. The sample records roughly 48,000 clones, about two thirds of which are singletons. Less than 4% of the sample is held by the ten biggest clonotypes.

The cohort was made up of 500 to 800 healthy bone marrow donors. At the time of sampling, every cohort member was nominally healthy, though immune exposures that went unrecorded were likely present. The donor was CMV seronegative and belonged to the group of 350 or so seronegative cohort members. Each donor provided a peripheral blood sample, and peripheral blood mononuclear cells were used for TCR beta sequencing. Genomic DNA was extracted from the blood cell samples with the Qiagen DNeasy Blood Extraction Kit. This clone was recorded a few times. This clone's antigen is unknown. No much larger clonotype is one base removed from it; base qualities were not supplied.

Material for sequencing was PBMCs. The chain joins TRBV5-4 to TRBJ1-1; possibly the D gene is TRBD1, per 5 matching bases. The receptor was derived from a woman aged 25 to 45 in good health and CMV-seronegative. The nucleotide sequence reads TGTGCCAGCAGCCCGTCAGGGCACACTGAAGCTTTCTTT. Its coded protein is CASSPSGHTEAFF.